This passage covers 10 T cell receptor beta chains from one sample sequenced in a study of shared clonotypes between healthy human individuals. Assay used: immunoSEQ multiplex PCR; TCRdb lists only in-frame clones, some missing. The sample lists 400,000 to 600,000 clones, approximately 95% occurring once. The specimen sequenced was naive CD4+ T cells sorted from blood. Subset of the sample: CD45RA+ positively selected. These receptors all come from a woman aged 25 to 39 in good health.

The chain recombines TRBV7-9 with TRBJ2-2; 7 bases map to TRBD2. The CDR3 has 16 amino acids. The trim removed 5 bases at V and 4 bases at J, leaving 10 bases unmatched. Germline assignment: CDR1 SEHNR and CDR2 FQNEAQ (reference sequence). The CDR3 spells CASSPAGDFLTGELFF. DNA for the CDR3: TGTGCCAGCAGCCCCGCGGGGGACTTCCTCACCGGGGAGCTGTTTTTT.

This chain uses TRBV6-4 with TRBJ2-1; 11 nucleotides match TRBD2. The CDR3 consists of 16 residues. V shed 6 bases, J shed 1 base, and the junction held 5 bases outside the gene matches. Germline V gene sequence: CDR1 MRHNA, CDR2 SNTAGT. The CDR3 DNA sequence: TGTGCCAGCAGCCAACTAGCGGGAGATTCCTACAATGAGCAGTTCTTC. It is translated as CASSQLAGDSYNEQFF.

The chain employs TRBV10-1 and TRBJ1-3; no clear D gene. Germline V gives CDR1 WNHNN, CDR2 SYGVQD (reference sequence). V lost 5 bases, J lost 0 bases, and 5 bases lay in between. This CDR3 spans 13 amino acids. The CDR3 sequence: CASSKDSGNTIYF. The DNA of the CDR3 is TGCGCCAGCAGTAAGGACTCTGGAAACACCATATATTTT.

This chain's CDR3 is CASSLDLGGPSSYEQYF. CDR3 nucleotide sequence: TGTGCCAGCAGCTTAGATCTAGGAGGTCCAAGCTCCTACGAGCAGTACTTC. This chain joins TRBV11-2 and TRBJ2-7; a weak D match, TRBD2 (5 bases). CDR1 SGHAT and CDR2 FQNNGV come from the germline V gene. The CDR3 spans 17 residues. Trimming stripped 0 bases from V and 0 bases from J, with 15 bases between.

This clone was counted a single time. The rearrangement links TRBV5-1 to TRBJ2-2; D remains ambiguous. Germline V gene sequence: CDR1 SGHRS, CDR2 YFSETQ. There are 12 residues in the CDR3. Trimming pared 5 bases from V and 7 bases from J, leaving 9 bases between. DNA for the CDR3: TGCGCCAGCAGAGCAGAGAACGGGGAGCTGTTTTTT. It encodes CASRAENGELFF.

The CDR3 sequence: CSVVGGGVGTEAFF. The CDR3 DNA reads TGCAGCGTTGTAGGGGGGGGTGTAGGAACTGAAGCTTTCTTT. The rearrangement links TRBV29-1 to TRBJ1-1; D may be TRBD1 (6 bases). This CDR3 contains 14 residues. V was shortened by 4 bases and J by 5 bases, with 17 bases between the two germline ends. The germline CDR1 and CDR2 sequences are SQVTM and ANQGSEA.

The J gene is TRBJ2-7, the V gene TRBV6-5; D possibly uses TRBD1 or TRBD2 (5 bases each). Trimming pared 4 bases from V and 8 bases from J, leaving 18 bases between. This CDR3 has 14 residues. The germline CDR1 and CDR2 sequences are MNHEY and SVGAGI. The CDR3 coding sequence is TGTGCCAGCAGTTCAACCGGGACCCAGTCCAAGCAGTACTTC. It translates to CASSSTGTQSKQYF.

CDR3 region: CASSDTPSGQPQHF. The CDR3 bases are TGTGCCAGCAGTGACACTCCCTCGGGTCAGCCCCAGCATTTT. The chain combines TRBV6-1 with TRBJ1-5; D gene unclear. Germline assignment: CDR1 MNHNS and CDR2 SASEGT. This CDR3 spans 14 amino acids. Trimming took off 3 bases at V and 6 bases at J, with 12 bases between the two ends.

The gene calls are TRBV9 and TRBJ2-1; maybe TRBD2 (6 bases). This CDR3 is built from 16 residues. From germline, CDR1 is SGDLS and CDR2 YYNGEE. V was clipped by 4 bases and J by 7 bases, with 21 bases between them. The CDR3 DNA follows: TGTGCCAGCAGCCCACATATCCGGGAGCAAAGTAATGAGCAGTTCTTC. Amino acid sequence: CASSPHIREQSNEQFF.

J is TRBJ2-7 and V is TRBV11-2, with 8 bases that match TRBD1. V lost 5 bases to trimming and J lost 1 base; unmatched junction nucleotides: 7. CDR3 size: 15 residues. Germline V CDR1 and CDR2: SGHAT, FQNNGV. The CDR3 sequence: CASSKTGDASYEQYF. The CDR3 coding sequence is TGTGCCAGCAGCAAGACAGGGGACGCATCCTACGAGCAGTACTTC.